Listed below are T cell receptor beta chains from one sample, sequenced in a study of blood T cell repertoires in COVID-19. Assay: immunoSEQ multiplex PCR; the TCRdb copy retains only in-frame clones and omits some. Of 190,000 or so clones in the sample, about 82% were seen once. The specimen was PBMCs or T cells enriched from blood (not recorded which). Source of these receptors: a woman in her 30s who had recovered from COVID-19. The CDR3 runs from the conserved cysteine through the conserved F or W. The D gene is left open where the match is weak. Not every row has a clone size; where given, it reads once, few, many or a size class.

v_call	clone_size	d_call	j_call	cdr3_aa	cdr3_nt
TRBV25-1	.	TRBD1	TRBJ2-5	CASSGWDSQETQYF	TGTGCCAGCAGTGGGTGGGACAGTCAAGAGACCCAGTACTTC
TRBV5-4	.	TRBD2	TRBJ2-7	CASSPDSGRKTYEQYF	TGTGCCAGCAGCCCAGATAGCGGGAGGAAGACCTACGAGCAGTACTTC
TRBV7-9	.	TRBD1	TRBJ1-5	CASSPRQGLDNQPQHF	TGTGCCAGCAGCCCCCGACAGGGGCTTGACAATCAGCCCCAGCATTTT
TRBV4-1	.	.	TRBJ1-6	CASSQGALFSPLHF	TGCGCCAGCAGCCAAGGGGCTCTTTTTTCACCCCTCCACTTT
TRBV5-1	.	TRBD2	TRBJ2-5	CASSLETSPALAQYF	TGCGCCAGCAGCTTGGAGACTAGCCCAGCGTTGGCCCAGTACTTC
TRBV5-4	.	TRBD2	TRBJ2-3	CASSLDGLAGETDTQYF	TGTGCCAGCAGCTTGGACGGACTAGCGGGAGAAACAGATACGCAGTATTTT
TRBV2	few	TRBD1	TRBJ1-5	CASSGDRGGNQPQHF	TGTGCCAGCAGTGGCGACAGGGGCGGCAATCAGCCCCAGCATTTT
TRBV9	.	.	TRBJ2-1	CASSNTLLEDRSYNEQFF	TGTGCCAGCAGCAATACCCTACTAGAAGATAGGTCCTACAATGAGCAGTTCTTC
TRBV28	.	.	TRBJ1-4	CASKGFGEEKLFF	TGTGCCAGTAAGGGCTTCGGGGAGGAAAAACTGTTTTTT
TRBV3-1/TRBV3-2	.	.	TRBJ1-5	CASSQGPTAPQHF	TGTGCCAGCAGCCAAGGGCCCACCGCGCCCCAGCATTTT
TRBV4-1	once	.	TRBJ1-1	CASSLNQGSGTEAFF	TGCGCCAGCAGCCTAAACCAGGGGTCGGGCACTGAAGCTTTCTTT
TRBV28	few	TRBD2	TRBJ2-7	CASWGGRRLAGSSYEQYF	TGTGCCAGCTGGGGGGGTCGGCGGCTAGCGGGAAGCTCCTACGAGCAGTACTTC
TRBV24-1	once	.	TRBJ2-7	CATSLASSYEQYF	TGTGCCACCAGTCTTGCCAGCTCCTACGAGCAGTACTTC
TRBV9	.	TRBD1	TRBJ1-3	CASSPPTGEGNTIYF	TGTGCCAGCAGCCCCCCGACAGGGGAAGGAAACACCATATATTTT
TRBV3-1/TRBV3-2	.	TRBD1	TRBJ2-5	CASSHGTEETQYF	TGTGCCAGCAGCCACGGGACAGAAGAGACCCAGTACTTC
TRBV28	.	TRBD2	TRBJ2-1	CASSFLRLAEHNEQFF	TGTGCCAGCAGTTTTCTCCGACTAGCGGAGCACAATGAGCAGTTCTTC
TRBV28	.	.	TRBJ1-5	CASRVLRGQPQHF	TGTGCCAGCAGGGTCCTTCGAGGTCAGCCCCAGCATTTT
TRBV19	.	TRBD2	TRBJ2-7	CASSTSRLAGESYEQYF	TGTGCCAGTAGCACCTCGAGACTAGCGGGAGAATCCTACGAGCAGTACTTC
TRBV18	.	.	TRBJ1-2	CASSPPRAGVGYTF	TGTGCCAGCTCACCACCGAGGGCAGGGGTTGGCTACACCTTC
TRBV28	.	TRBD1	TRBJ2-7	CASSVGGWEQYF	TGTGCCAGCAGTGTAGGGGGCTGGGAGCAGTACTTC
TRBV25-1	.	TRBD2	TRBJ2-3	CASSDPGGSTDTQYF	TGTGCCAGCAGTGATCCGGGAGGGAGCACAGATACGCAGTATTTT
TRBV3-1/TRBV3-2	.	.	TRBJ1-1	CASSQGYLQEETEAFF	TGTGCCAGCAGCCAAGGTTATCTCCAGGAGGAAACTGAAGCTTTCTTT
TRBV6-5	.	.	TRBJ2-4	CASSLTGTAKNIQYF	TGTGCCAGCAGTCTGACGGGAACGGCCAAAAACATTCAGTACTTC
TRBV5-1	.	TRBD1	TRBJ1-4	CASSLGTGSGDEKLFF	TGCGCCAGCAGCTTGGGGACAGGGTCAGGGGATGAAAAACTGTTTTTT
TRBV5-6	.	.	TRBJ1-2	CASSMSGGHTF	TGTGCCAGCAGCATGTCGGGGGGTCACACCTTC
TRBV5-8	.	.	TRBJ1-6	CASSHRASSYNSPLHF	TGTGCCAGCAGTCACCGAGCGAGCTCCTATAATTCACCCCTCCACTTT
TRBV19	.	TRBD1	TRBJ1-5	CASHGTGNQPQHF	TGTGCCAGTCACGGGACAGGGAATCAGCCCCAGCATTTT
TRBV24-1	.	.	TRBJ2-1	CATSDLEMDEQFF	TGTGCCACCAGTGATTTGGAGATGGATGAGCAGTTCTTC
TRBV6-5	.	.	TRBJ2-2	CASSSKIASPGELFF	TGTGCCAGCAGTTCTAAGATAGCATCCCCCGGGGAGCTGTTTTTT
TRBV6-2/TRBV6-3	.	.	TRBJ2-2	CASSYVSTGELFF	TGTGCCAGCAGTTACGTGTCTACCGGGGAGCTGTTTTTT
TRBV27	.	.	TRBJ2-2	CASSSINTGELFF	TGTGCCAGCAGTTCTATAAACACCGGGGAGCTGTTTTTT
TRBV6-5	.	.	TRBJ2-7	CASIGSGVYEQYF	TGTGCCAGCATAGGGTCAGGGGTCTACGAGCAGTACTTC
TRBV5-1	.	TRBD1	TRBJ2-7	CASSGGQGRGEQYF	TGCGCCAGCAGCGGCGGACAGGGAAGGGGCGAGCAGTACTTC
TRBV4-1	.	TRBD1	TRBJ2-7	CASSQRRQGSNEQYF	TGCGCCAGCAGCCAAAGACGACAGGGGTCTAACGAGCAGTACTTC
TRBV10-1	.	.	TRBJ2-5	CASPLGGGHRETQYF	TGCGCCAGCCCCCTTGGAGGGGGCCACCGGGAGACCCAGTACTTC
TRBV11-2	.	TRBD2	TRBJ2-1	CASSFFNSGRIFNEQFF	TGTGCCAGCAGCTTTTTTAATAGCGGGAGGATCTTTAATGAGCAGTTCTTC
TRBV5-1	once	TRBD1	TRBJ1-2	CASSLGTGRLQYGYTF	TGCGCCAGCAGCTTGGGGACAGGCCGTTTGCAGTATGGCTACACCTTC
TRBV28	.	.	TRBJ1-1	CASSLFSIGMVIKNTEAFF	TGTGCCAGCAGTTTATTTTCCATCGGGATGGTGATCAAAAACACTGAAGCTTTCTTT
TRBV24-1	few	.	TRBJ2-4	CATSPQGRDIQYF	TGTGCCACCAGTCCCCAGGGTCGGGACATTCAGTACTTC